This TCR beta chain is drawn from a study of metastatic and nonmetastatic thyroid tumors (dated by TCRdb to 2020 to 2022). Describing the broader study: Repertoires were compared across peripheral blood and tumor or nodule tissue samples from malignant and benign thyroid patients.

The sample holds many counts of this clone. The antigen it binds to is not known. The input lacks base qualities; no much larger clone sits a single base away. Libraries were made using PCR. The run used an Illumina HiSeq 4000. The TCR beta-chain CDR3 region of each patient was profiled by high-throughput sequencing. Per the original workflow: The researchers built a classifier to tell apart papillary thyroid cancer patients with distant metastasis, based on CDR3 differences among clinicopathological groups. The Shannon index was used to measure repertoire diversity, and the Morisita-Horn index was used to measure how similar tumor and blood repertoires were. TCRdb reran the public reads through fastp at Q25 and MiXCR, keeping productive beta chains. None of the V and J calls come from the authors' own analysis; TCRdb made them. Present in this sample are approximately 10,000 clones, under 15% of which were seen just once. Together, the top ten hold around 5.7% of the sample.

No patient had received any treatment before thyroid surgery. The study retrospectively analysed patient clinical samples collected from about 2012 to 2019 using T-cell receptor beta sequencing. The investigation overall reported the following: TCR beta diversity was reported as significantly higher in malignant tumors than in benign nodules, in both blood and tumor samples.

Material for sequencing was blood. The clonotype originates from a female donor with papillary thyroid cancer or a benign thyroid nodule (not recorded which). Some clones in this sample may be carry-over from other donors' samples.

The DNA sequence follows: TGTGCCAGCAGTTCTACCGGGACAGGGCGCACAGATACGCAGTATTTT. Its coded protein is CASSSTGTGRTDTQYF. The receptor chain draws on TRBV28 and TRBJ2-3, with 9 bases aligning to TRBD1. Clipping removes 4 bases from V and 1 base from J, with 6 as the unmatched junction base count. CDR1 and CDR2, looked up from the germline V gene, are MDHEN and SYDVKM. The CDR3 numbers 16 residues from cysteine through phenylalanine. Only the CDR3 DNA stays, 48 bases, in frame from base 1.